This TCR beta chain is from a study of beta chain features in type 1 diabetes. Expressed TCRB transcripts were sequenced, since all the RNA that had been isolated was reverse transcribed. Some clones are missing from TCRdb's copy, which holds only in-frame ones; the method was immunoSEQ multiplex PCR. The table has 300,000 to 350,000 clones, approximately 15% seen once. The CDR3 length is 15 residues. Trimming removed 4 bases at V and 0 bases at J, with 13 bases between. Germline V gene sequence: CDR1 SGHDT, CDR2 YYEEEE. This clone was seen a single time. This chain joins TRBV5-6 and TRBJ1-2; D is unresolved. This TCR was recovered from a man between 25 and 39 years old in good health. Sequenced: central memory CD4+ T cells from blood. The CDR3: CASSRQQVPNYGYTF. Written as DNA, the CDR3 is TGTGCCAGCAGCCGTCAGCAGGTACCTAACTATGGCTACACCTTC.